The rows below give T cell receptor beta chains drawn from one sample of a study of shared T cell receptors in the human thymus. Using immunoSEQ multiplex PCR, the repertoire was profiled, and TCRdb retains in-frame clones only, with some absent. The data contain some 700,000 clones, 80% to 90% of them singletons. The data were also submitted as part of a second study, on human thymus T cells.

Sequenced: thymocytes. These receptors were collected from a girl in the first two years of life with a congenital heart defect. CDR3s include the opening cysteine and the closing phenylalanine or tryptophan. The D gene is left open where the match is weak. Size tells how often a clone was seen (once, few, many) or the class of an expanded clone, and some rows leave it out.

J,D,V,size,DNA,CDR3
TRBJ2-3,NA,TRBV9,NA,TGTGCCAGCAGCGGTGAGGGGGTGACAGATACGCAGTATTTT,CASSGEGVTDTQYF
TRBJ2-3,NA,TRBV15,NA,TGTGCCACCAGCTCCCGGTTGGGCGGGGGCGGGGATACGCAGTATTTT,CATSSRLGGGGDTQYF
TRBJ1-6,NA,TRBV4-3,NA,TGCGCCAGCAGCCAAGAGGGGGCTGCCAGGTTCTCTAATTCACCCCTCCACTTT,CASSQEGAARFSNSPLHF
TRBJ2-6,NA,TRBV9,NA,TGTGCCAGCAGGGCGAGCAGGGGACCTAAATCAACATCATTCTCTGGGGCCAACGTCCTGACTTTC,CASRASRGPKSTSFSGANVLTF
TRBJ1-1,TRBD1,TRBV4-1,NA,TGCGCCAGCAGCCACAGACAGGGAAACACTGAAGCTTTCTTT,CASSHRQGNTEAFF
TRBJ1-1,TRBD1,TRBV20-1,NA,TGCAGTGCGTGGACAGGGGAGGAAGCTTTCTTT,CSAWTGEEAFF
TRBJ1-2,TRBD1,TRBV15,NA,TGTGCCACAAGACAGGGGAGCTACTACTATGGCTACACCTTC,CATRQGSYYYGYTF
TRBJ2-2,TRBD2,TRBV6-5,NA,TGTGCCAGCAGGTCGGCGGGGGTTCGCACCGGGGAGCTGTTTTTT,CASRSAGVRTGELFF
TRBJ1-2,TRBD1,TRBV11-2,NA,TGTGCCAGCAGCCGGCAAACGACGGGACAGGTCTATGGCTACACCTTC,CASSRQTTGQVYGYTF
TRBJ2-3,TRBD2,TRBV10-3,NA,TGTGCCATCAGTGAGCTAGCGGGGGGTTCCACAGATACGCAGTATTTT,CAISELAGGSTDTQYF
TRBJ1-2,NA,TRBV4-1,once,TGCGCCAGCAGCCAAAACCCAAAAGACACCGGCTATGGCTACACCTTC,CASSQNPKDTGYGYTF
TRBJ2-1,NA,TRBV4-1,NA,TGCGCCAGCAGCCAAGACCCCAGGGGATCGCCTCACAATGAGCAGTTCTTC,CASSQDPRGSPHNEQFF
TRBJ2-5,TRBD1,TRBV6-5,NA,TGTGCCAGCAGTTGTGCCGGGACAGCCCAAGAGACCCAGTACTTC,CASSCAGTAQETQYF
TRBJ2-1,NA,TRBV7-6,NA,TGTGCCAGCAGCTTAGGAGGGTATTCCGACAATGAGCAGTTCTTC,CASSLGGYSDNEQFF
TRBJ1-1,NA,TRBV7-6,NA,TGTGCCAGCAGCCCAGACACACAGGGTTCGTTGACTGAAGCTTTCTTT,CASSPDTQGSLTEAFF
TRBJ2-7,NA,TRBV4-3,NA,TGCGCCAGCAGCCAAGTCGACCGTCGAGTTCTGGGGGCGGTCCACTACGAGCAGTACTTC,CASSQVDRRVLGAVHYEQYF
TRBJ1-3,TRBD1,TRBV18,NA,TGTGCCAGCTCACCCCCGGAGGGGGCGAATTCTGGAAACACCATATATTTT,CASSPPEGANSGNTIYF
TRBJ1-1,NA,TRBV28,NA,TGTGCCAGCAGTCCCGGGGGACCTTTAGGGACTGAAGCTTTCTTT,CASSPGGPLGTEAFF
TRBJ1-2,NA,TRBV18,NA,TGTGCCAGCTCACGCTATTCCATTCTCTATGGCTACACCTTC,CASSRYSILYGYTF
TRBJ1-4,TRBD1,TRBV7-9,few,TGTGCCAGCAGCTTAGCGCCGGGGACAGCCGCAACTAATGAAAAACTGTTTTTT,CASSLAPGTAATNEKLFF
TRBJ2-6,NA,TRBV4-3,NA,TGCGCCAGCAGCCAAAAAACGGCAGGACTGAGCTCTGGGGCCAACGTCCTGACTTTC,CASSQKTAGLSSGANVLTF
TRBJ1-6,NA,TRBV5-4,NA,TGTGCCAGCAGCTTGGGAGGGTCCAGGGGTTCACCCCTCCACTTT,CASSLGGSRGSPLHF
TRBJ2-2,NA,TRBV2,NA,TGTGCCAGCAGCCTAGGACTCCCTTTGTCCGCGGAGCTGTTTTTT,CASSLGLPLSAELFF
TRBJ2-7,NA,TRBV27,NA,TGTGCCAGCAGTTTCGGGGTAACGGGAACTTACGAGCAGTACTTC,CASSFGVTGTYEQYF
TRBJ2-3,TRBD2,TRBV29-1,NA,TGCAGCGTTGAAGAGCGCCTAGCGGGGGGTCAAGATACGCAGTATTTT,CSVEERLAGGQDTQYF
TRBJ1-1,TRBD1,TRBV27,NA,TGTGCCAGCAGTGTACGACAGGGGGCAACCTCCTTGAACACTGAAGCTTTCTTT,CASSVRQGATSLNTEAFF
TRBJ1-5,TRBD1,TRBV19,NA,TGTGCCAGCGCGACAGGGAGGAATCAGCCCCAGCATTTT,CASATGRNQPQHF
TRBJ1-1,NA,TRBV5-6,NA,TGTGCCAGCAGGAGGAGGGTATTAACTGAAGCTTTCTTT,CASRRRVLTEAFF
TRBJ1-1,NA,TRBV7-9,NA,TGTGCCAGCAGCTTAAAGAGGCAAGCCCGAGCGGCCACTGAAGCTTTCTTT,CASSLKRQARAATEAFF
TRBJ1-1,TRBD1,TRBV4-3,NA,TGCGCCAGCAGCCCCAGGACAGGGGGCTACACTGAAGCTTTCTTT,CASSPRTGGYTEAFF
TRBJ2-3,NA,TRBV25-1,few,TGTGCCAGCAGTGAAGCCCTCAGGGGATCAAACACAGATACGCAGTATTTT,CASSEALRGSNTDTQYF
TRBJ2-1,TRBD1,TRBV4-1,NA,TGCGCCAGCAGCCAAGATTCTGAGACAGGGGGCTTTATGGGGCAGTTCTTC,CASSQDSETGGFMGQFF
TRBJ2-7,NA,TRBV7-9,few,TGTGCCAGCAGCTTTAATGAGGTTAGCTACGAGCAGTACTTC,CASSFNEVSYEQYF
TRBJ2-7,TRBD1,TRBV5-6,NA,TGTGCCAGCCACCACGATACGGGACAGGCTCACTACGAGCAGTACTTC,CASHHDTGQAHYEQYF
TRBJ1-1,TRBD1,TRBV4-3,NA,TGCGCCAGCAGCCAAGTACAGGGGGCGAACACTGAAGCTTTCTTT,CASSQVQGANTEAFF
TRBJ2-5,NA,TRBV2,few,TGTGCCAGCAGTGAAGCTCTCCGACACCTCAATCAAGAGACCCAGTACTTC,CASSEALRHLNQETQYF
TRBJ2-7,TRBD1,TRBV7-3,NA,TGTGCCAGCAGGGTCGGGACAGGAGCCTACGAGCAGTACTTC,CASRVGTGAYEQYF
TRBJ2-4,NA,TRBV6-5,NA,TGTGCCAGCAGTTCCGAGCCCCTAGCCAAAAACATTCAGTACTTC,CASSSEPLAKNIQYF
TRBJ2-7,NA,TRBV13,NA,TGTGCCAGCAGTTTAGGGTCTCACACAGGCTCCTACGAGCAGTACTTC,CASSLGSHTGSYEQYF
TRBJ1-5,NA,TRBV10-3,NA,TGTGCCATCAGTGCGATCGGAGGGTTACAGCCCCAGCATTTT,CAISAIGGLQPQHF
TRBJ1-4,NA,TRBV7-9,few,TGTGCCAGCAGCCCTCAACCGGGACATCGGAAAGAAAAACTGTTTTTT,CASSPQPGHRKEKLFF
TRBJ2-2,TRBD2,TRBV4-3,NA,TGCGCCAGCAGCACCTGGACTAGCGGGGGCGTAAACACCGGGGAGCTGTTTTTT,CASSTWTSGGVNTGELFF
TRBJ2-1,TRBD2,TRBV5-4,few,TGTGCCAGCAGCCTGACTAGCGGGGGGGTTTACAATGAGCAGTTCTTC,CASSLTSGGVYNEQFF
TRBJ2-1,TRBD1,TRBV6-1,NA,TGTGCCAGCAGTGGACCGGGACAGGGGGTACACAATGAGCAGTTCTTC,CASSGPGQGVHNEQFF
TRBJ1-1,TRBD1,TRBV6-5,once,TGTGCCAGCAGTATGGGACAGGGGGGTGAAGCTTTCTTT,CASSMGQGGEAFF
TRBJ1-1,NA,TRBV4-1,once,TGCGCCAGCAGCACCCGCCCAGGGGCGAACACTGAAGCTTTCTTT,CASSTRPGANTEAFF
TRBJ1-5,NA,TRBV27,NA,TGTGCCAGCAGTTTAGCGAGATTCAATCAGCCCCAGCATTTT,CASSLARFNQPQHF
TRBJ1-2,NA,TRBV6-1,NA,TGTGCCAGCAGTGTATCTATAGGGAGAGGGTCGAACTATGGCTACACCTTC,CASSVSIGRGSNYGYTF
TRBJ1-2,NA,TRBV6-4,NA,TGTGCCAGCAGTGACGTGGCAGGGCATGGCTACACCTTC,CASSDVAGHGYTF
TRBJ1-1,TRBD1,TRBV7-6,once,TGTGCCAGCAGCCCCGGGACAGGGATGAACACTGAAGCTTTCTTT,CASSPGTGMNTEAFF
TRBJ1-3,NA,TRBV5-6,once,TGTGCCAGCAGCGATGCGGGGGACCAAAGAACCATATATTTT,CASSDAGDQRTIYF
TRBJ2-1,TRBD2,TRBV15,NA,TGTGCCACCAGCAGAGATCTAAAAGCGGGGGGCCCCGGCGTTTGCAATGAGCAGTTCTTC,CATSRDLKAGGPGVCNEQFF
TRBJ1-1,NA,TRBV10-1,NA,TGCGCCAGCAGTGAGTTGTTGGGAACAGGCACTGAAGCTTTCTTT,CASSELLGTGTEAFF
TRBJ1-2,NA,TRBV28,NA,TGTGCCAGCAGATACAGGGATGGCTACACCTTC,CASRYRDGYTF
TRBJ2-7,NA,TRBV11-2,NA,TGTGCCAGCAGCCTCAAGGGGGTCGTCTACGAGCAGTACTTC,CASSLKGVVYEQYF
TRBJ1-1,TRBD1,TRBV28,NA,TGTGCCAGCAGACCGACAGGGGGCATGGTTGGGACTGAAGCTTTCTTT,CASRPTGGMVGTEAFF
TRBJ1-3,NA,TRBV28,NA,TGTGCCAGCAGTTTAGGGTTATGGGGCAGAAGCTCTGGAAACACCATATATTTT,CASSLGLWGRSSGNTIYF
TRBJ1-6,NA,TRBV7-8,NA,TGTGCCAGCAGCTTAGGACCGAGTAGGAGGCTATGTTCACCCCTCCACTTT,CASSLGPSRRLCSPLHF
TRBJ1-2,NA,TRBV4-1,few,TGCGCCAGCAGCCAAGGAGGGAGAGGCTACACCTTC,CASSQGGRGYTF